Described below is a single T cell receptor (beta chain) sequence and its context. The data originate from a study of blood T cell repertoires in COVID-19. Study context: From the United States, Italy and Spain came samples of acute and convalescent COVID-19. In each case, the material was cDNA or gDNA derived from T cells, B-cell-depleted T cells, or PBMCs.

As originally analysed: Reference gene primer amplification gave nucleated cell count estimates. Data came from immunoSEQ multiplex PCR; TCRdb stores just in-frame clones and leaves some out. Clonal size and the V and J genes are those of that table, whereas D and trimming came from the DNA. The sample includes some 97,000 clones, approximately 86% of them seen just once. Per germline, CDR1 LNHDA and CDR2 SQIVND (reference sequence). V shed 6 bases and J shed 1 base, with 10 bases lying between them. CDR3 length: 13 residues. Sequencing was performed on peripheral blood. This TCR was recovered from a man between 45 and 60 years old with active or convalescent COVID-19. The chain carries TRBV19 and TRBJ2-7, with unresolved D. DNA for the CDR3: TGTGCCAGTAGACGAGACACATCCTACGAGCAGTACTTC. This sequence encodes CASRRDTSYEQYF.